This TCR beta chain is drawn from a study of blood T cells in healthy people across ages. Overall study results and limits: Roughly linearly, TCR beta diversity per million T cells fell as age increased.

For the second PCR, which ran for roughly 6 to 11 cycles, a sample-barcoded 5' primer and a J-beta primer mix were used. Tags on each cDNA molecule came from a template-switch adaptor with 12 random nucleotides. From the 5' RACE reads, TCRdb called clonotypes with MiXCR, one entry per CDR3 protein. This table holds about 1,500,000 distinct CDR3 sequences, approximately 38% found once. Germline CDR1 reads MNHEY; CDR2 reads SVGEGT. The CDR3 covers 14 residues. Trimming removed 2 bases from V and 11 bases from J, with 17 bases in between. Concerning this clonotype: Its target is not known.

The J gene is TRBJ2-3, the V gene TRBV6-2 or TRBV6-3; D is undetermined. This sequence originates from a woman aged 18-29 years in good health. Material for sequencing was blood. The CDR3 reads CASSYRGQTPGQYF. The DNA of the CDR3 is TGTGCCAGCAGTTACCGAGGCCAGACCCCTGGGCAGTATTTT.